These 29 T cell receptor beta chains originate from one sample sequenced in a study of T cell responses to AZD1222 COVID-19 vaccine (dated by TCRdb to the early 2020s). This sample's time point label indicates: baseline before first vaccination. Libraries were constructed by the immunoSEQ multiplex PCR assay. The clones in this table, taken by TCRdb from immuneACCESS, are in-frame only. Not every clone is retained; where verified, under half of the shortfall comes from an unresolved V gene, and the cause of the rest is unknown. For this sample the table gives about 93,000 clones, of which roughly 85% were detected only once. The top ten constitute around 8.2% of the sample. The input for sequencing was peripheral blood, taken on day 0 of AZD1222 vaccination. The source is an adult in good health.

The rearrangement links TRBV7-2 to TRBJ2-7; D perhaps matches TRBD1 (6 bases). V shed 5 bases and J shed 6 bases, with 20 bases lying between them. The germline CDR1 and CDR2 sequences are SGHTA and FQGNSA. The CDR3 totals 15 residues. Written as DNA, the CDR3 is TGTGCCAGCAGCCAGAGTGGCGGCTGGGGGCTCGAGCAGTACTTC. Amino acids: CASSQSGGWGLEQYF.

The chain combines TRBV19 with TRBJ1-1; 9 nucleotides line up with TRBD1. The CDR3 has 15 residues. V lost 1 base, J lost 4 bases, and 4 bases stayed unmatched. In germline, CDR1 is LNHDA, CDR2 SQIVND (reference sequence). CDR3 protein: CASSIGTGASTEAFF. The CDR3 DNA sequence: TGTGCCAGTAGTATAGGGACAGGGGCGAGCACTGAAGCTTTCTTT.

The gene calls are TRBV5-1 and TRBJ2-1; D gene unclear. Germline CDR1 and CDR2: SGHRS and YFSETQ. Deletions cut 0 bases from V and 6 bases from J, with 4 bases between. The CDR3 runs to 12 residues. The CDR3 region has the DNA TGCGCCAGCAGCTTGGTTCCCAATGAGCAGTTCTTC. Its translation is CASSLVPNEQFF.

CDR3 sequence reads: CASSLEYEQYF. The CDR3 coding sequence is TGCGCCAGCAGCTTGGAGTACGAGCAGTACTTC. This rearrangement joins TRBV5-1 to TRBJ2-7; D not resolved. Trimming cost V 0 bases and J 4 bases, with 2 bases left between them. Germline loops: CDR1 SGHRS, CDR2 YFSETQ. The CDR3 covers 11 residues.

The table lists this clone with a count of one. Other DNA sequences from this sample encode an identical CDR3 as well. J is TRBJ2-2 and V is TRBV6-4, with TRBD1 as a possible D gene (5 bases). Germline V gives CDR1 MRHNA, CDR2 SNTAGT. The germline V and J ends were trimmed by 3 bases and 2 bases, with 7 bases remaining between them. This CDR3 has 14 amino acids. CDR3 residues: CASSEGLNTGELFF. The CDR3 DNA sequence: TGTGCCAGCAGTGAGGGGCTTAACACCGGGGAGCTGTTTTTT.

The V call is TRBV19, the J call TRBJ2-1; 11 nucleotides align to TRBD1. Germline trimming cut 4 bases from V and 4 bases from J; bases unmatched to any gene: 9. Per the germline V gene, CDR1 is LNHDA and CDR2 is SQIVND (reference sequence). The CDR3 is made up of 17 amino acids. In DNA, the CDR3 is TGTGCCAGTAGTACCGGGACAGGGGGACTCCATTACAATGAGCAGTTCTTC. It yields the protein CASSTGTGGLHYNEQFF.

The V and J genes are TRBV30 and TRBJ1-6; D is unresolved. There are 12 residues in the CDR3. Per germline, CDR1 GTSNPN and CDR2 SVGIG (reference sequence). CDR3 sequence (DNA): TGTGCAGTCACCTTAAATAATTCACCCCTCCACTTT. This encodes CAVTLNNSPLHF.

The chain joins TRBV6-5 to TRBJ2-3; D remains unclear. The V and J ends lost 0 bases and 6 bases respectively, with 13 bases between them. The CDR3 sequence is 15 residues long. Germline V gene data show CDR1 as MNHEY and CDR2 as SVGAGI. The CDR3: CASSYSTYGWDTQYF. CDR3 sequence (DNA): TGTGCCAGCAGTTACTCGACGTACGGATGGGATACGCAGTATTTT.

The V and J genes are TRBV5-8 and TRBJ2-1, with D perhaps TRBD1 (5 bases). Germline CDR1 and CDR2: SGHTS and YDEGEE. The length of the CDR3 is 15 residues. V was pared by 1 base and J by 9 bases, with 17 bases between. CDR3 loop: CASSLWGDPYLEQFF. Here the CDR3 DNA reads TGTGCCAGCAGCTTGTGGGGCGATCCATATCTTGAGCAGTTCTTC.

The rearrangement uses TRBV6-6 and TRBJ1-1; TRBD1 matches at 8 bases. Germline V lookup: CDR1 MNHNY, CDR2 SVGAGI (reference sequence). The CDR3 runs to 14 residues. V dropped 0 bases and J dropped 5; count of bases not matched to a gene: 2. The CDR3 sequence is CASSYSDRATEAFF. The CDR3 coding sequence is TGTGCCAGCAGTTACTCGGACAGGGCAACTGAAGCTTTCTTT.

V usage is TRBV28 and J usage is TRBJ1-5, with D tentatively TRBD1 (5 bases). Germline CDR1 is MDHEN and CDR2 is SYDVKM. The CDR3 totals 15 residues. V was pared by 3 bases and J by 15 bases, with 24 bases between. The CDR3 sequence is CASSFSSQALISGHF. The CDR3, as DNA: TGTGCCAGCAGTTTTTCTTCACAGGCCCTAATCTCCGGGCATTTT.

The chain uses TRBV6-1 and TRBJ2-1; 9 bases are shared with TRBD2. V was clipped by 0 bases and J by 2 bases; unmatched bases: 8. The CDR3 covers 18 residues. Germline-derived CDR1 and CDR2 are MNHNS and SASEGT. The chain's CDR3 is CASSEAWRAGGTYNEQFF. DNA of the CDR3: TGTGCCAGCAGTGAAGCGTGGAGAGCGGGAGGCACCTACAATGAGCAGTTCTTC.

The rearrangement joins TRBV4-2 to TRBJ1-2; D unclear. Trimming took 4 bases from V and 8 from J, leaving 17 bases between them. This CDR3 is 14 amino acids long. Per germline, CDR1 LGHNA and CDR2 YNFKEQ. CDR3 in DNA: TGTGCCAGCAGCCGTTCGGAGGGTCGGGAGGGCTACACCTTC. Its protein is CASSRSEGREGYTF.

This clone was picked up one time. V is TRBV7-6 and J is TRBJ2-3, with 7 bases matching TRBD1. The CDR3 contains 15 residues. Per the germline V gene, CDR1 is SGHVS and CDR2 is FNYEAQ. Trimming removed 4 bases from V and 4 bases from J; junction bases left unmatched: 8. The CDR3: CASSSRTGLADTQYF. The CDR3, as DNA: TGTGCCAGCAGCTCAAGGACAGGCTTGGCAGATACGCAGTATTTT.

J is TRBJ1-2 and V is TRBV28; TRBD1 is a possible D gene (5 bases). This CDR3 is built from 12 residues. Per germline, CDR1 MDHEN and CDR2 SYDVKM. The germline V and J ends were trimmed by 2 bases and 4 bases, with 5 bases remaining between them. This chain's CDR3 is CASSLGGYGYTF. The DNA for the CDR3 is TGTGCCAGCAGTTTAGGGGGCTATGGCTACACCTTC.

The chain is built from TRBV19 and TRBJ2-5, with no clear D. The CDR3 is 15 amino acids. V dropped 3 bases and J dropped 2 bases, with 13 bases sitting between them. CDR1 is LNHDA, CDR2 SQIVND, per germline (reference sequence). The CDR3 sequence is CASSMNGQVQETQYF. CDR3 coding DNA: TGTGCCAGTAGTATGAACGGGCAGGTACAAGAGACCCAGTACTTC.

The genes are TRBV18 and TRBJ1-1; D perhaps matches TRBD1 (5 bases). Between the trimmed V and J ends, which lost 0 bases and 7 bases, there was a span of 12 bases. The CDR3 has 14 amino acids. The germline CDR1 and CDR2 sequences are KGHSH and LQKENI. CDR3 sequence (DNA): TGTGCCAGCTCACCACCCGAGACAGCGCTTGAAGCTTTCTTT. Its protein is CASSPPETALEAFF.

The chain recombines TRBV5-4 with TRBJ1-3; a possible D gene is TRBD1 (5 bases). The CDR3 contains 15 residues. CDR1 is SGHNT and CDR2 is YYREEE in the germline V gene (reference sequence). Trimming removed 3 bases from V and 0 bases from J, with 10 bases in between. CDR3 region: CASSSDSNSGNTIYF. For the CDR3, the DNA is TGTGCCAGCAGCTCTGACAGTAACTCTGGAAACACCATATATTTT.

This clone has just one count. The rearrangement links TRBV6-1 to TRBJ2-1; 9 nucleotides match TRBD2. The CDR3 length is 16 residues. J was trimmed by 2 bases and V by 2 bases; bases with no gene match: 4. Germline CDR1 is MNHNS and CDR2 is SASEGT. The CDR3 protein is CASSEWRLAAYNEQFF. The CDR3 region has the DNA TGTGCCAGCAGTGAATGGAGACTAGCGGCCTACAATGAGCAGTTCTTC.

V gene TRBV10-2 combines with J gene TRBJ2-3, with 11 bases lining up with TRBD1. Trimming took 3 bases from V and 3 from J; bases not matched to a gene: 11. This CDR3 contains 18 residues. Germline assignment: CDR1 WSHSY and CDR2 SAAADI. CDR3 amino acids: CASSDISGQGVGTDTQYF. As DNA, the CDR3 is TGCGCCAGCAGTGACATCTCGGGACAGGGGGTTGGGACAGATACGCAGTATTTT.

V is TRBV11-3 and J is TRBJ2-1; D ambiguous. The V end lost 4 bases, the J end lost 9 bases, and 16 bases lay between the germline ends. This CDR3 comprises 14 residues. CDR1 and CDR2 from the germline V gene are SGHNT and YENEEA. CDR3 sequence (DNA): TGTGCCAGCAGCTCCGACGCCGCAGAGCTTGAGCAGTTCTTC. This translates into CASSSDAAELEQFF.

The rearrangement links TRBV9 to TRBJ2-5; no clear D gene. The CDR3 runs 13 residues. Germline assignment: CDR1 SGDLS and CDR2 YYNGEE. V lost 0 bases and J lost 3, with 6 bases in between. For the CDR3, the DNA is TGTGCCAGCAGCGTAGGGGCGGAAGAGACCCAGTACTTC. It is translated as CASSVGAEETQYF.

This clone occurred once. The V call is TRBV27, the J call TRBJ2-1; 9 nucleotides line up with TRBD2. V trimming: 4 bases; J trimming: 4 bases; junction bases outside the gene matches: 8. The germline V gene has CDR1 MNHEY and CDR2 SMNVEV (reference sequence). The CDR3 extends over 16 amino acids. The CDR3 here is CASSSPSSGTYNEQFF. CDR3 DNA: TGTGCCAGCAGTTCTCCCTCTAGCGGGACTTACAATGAGCAGTTCTTC.

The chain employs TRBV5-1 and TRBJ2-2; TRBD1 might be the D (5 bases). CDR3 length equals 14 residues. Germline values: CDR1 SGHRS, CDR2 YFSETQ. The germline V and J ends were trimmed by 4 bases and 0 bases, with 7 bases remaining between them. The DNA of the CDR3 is TGCGCCAGCAGCCGGACATCGAACACCGGGGAGCTGTTTTTT. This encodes CASSRTSNTGELFF.

The CDR3 DNA sequence: TGTGCCAGCAGCTCAAGGGCCGAGGAGCGGGAGGATCCGAACACCGGGGAGCTGTTTTTT. Amino acids: CASSSRAEEREDPNTGELFF. The J gene is TRBJ2-2, the V gene TRBV21-1; no DNA check was done on the table's D call, TRBD2. TRBV21-1 is given as a pseudogene. The CDR3 sequence is 20 residues long.

Here the CDR3 reads CASSLRGREQYF. CDR3 DNA sequence: TGTGCCAGCAGCCTCAGGGGGCGCGAGCAGTACTTC. V gene TRBV7-8 combines with J gene TRBJ2-7, with 8 bases lining up with TRBD1. With V trimmed by 5 bases and J by 6 bases, 3 bases remained unmatched. Germline values: CDR1 SGHVS, CDR2 FQNEAQ. The CDR3 runs to 12 residues.

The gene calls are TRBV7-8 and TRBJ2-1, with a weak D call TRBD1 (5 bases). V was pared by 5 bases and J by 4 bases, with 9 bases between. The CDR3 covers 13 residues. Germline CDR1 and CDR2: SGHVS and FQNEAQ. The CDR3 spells CASSIRQYNEQFF. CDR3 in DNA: TGTGCCAGCAGCATTCGACAGTACAATGAGCAGTTCTTC.

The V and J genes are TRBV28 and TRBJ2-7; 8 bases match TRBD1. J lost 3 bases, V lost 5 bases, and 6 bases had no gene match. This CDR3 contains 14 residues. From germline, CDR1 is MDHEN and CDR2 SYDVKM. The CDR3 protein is CASSTSDRGYEQYF. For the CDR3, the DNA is TGTGCCAGCAGTACCTCTGACAGGGGCTACGAGCAGTACTTC.

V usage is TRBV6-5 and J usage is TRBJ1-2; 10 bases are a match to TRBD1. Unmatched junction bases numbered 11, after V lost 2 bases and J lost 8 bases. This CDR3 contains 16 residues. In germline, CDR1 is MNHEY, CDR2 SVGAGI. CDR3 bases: TGTGCCAGCAGTTACGGAGCCGGGACAGGGGTTAGCGGCTACACCTTC. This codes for CASSYGAGTGVSGYTF.